This TCR beta chain was recorded in a study of a mutant IDH1 vaccine in newly diagnosed glioma. Study context: Patients under treatment included around 60% males and about 40% females and had a mean age of around 40 years.

With respect to this clone: Its antigen is as yet unknown.

Sequencing used immunoSEQ multiplex PCR; TCRdb keeps in-frame clones, though not all of them. Here the sample spans around 30,000 clones, 80% to 90% being singletons. As for time point: week 47, end of study. Every vaccination contained 300 ug of the mutant IDH1 20-mer peptide and was paired with topical imiquimod. CDR3 length: 17 amino acids. Germline loops: CDR1 SGHNT, CDR2 YYREEE (reference sequence). The junction had 5 bases not matched to a gene; V was cut back by 0 bases and J by 0 bases. This receptor was taken from a woman in her 30s with glioma. The chain couples TRBV5-4 to TRBJ1-2; 10 bases fit TRBD1. This sample comprised PBMCs, obtained from a glioma patient whose treatment included an IDH1 peptide vaccine. CDR3 amino acids: CASSLADRGGANYGYTF. CDR3 nucleotides: TGTGCCAGCAGCTTGGCGGACAGGGGGGGAGCTAACTATGGCTACACCTTC.